These T cell receptor beta chains were read from a single sample in a study of blood T cell repertoires in COVID-19. Using immunoSEQ multiplex PCR, the repertoire was profiled, and TCRdb retains in-frame clones only, with some absent. The sample holds about 210,000 clones, more than 75% seen once. Material for sequencing was PBMCs or T cells enriched from blood (not recorded which). All receptors derive from a man younger than 45 in a cohort exposed to, infected with or recovered from COVID-19 (not recorded which). CDR3s leave out the opening cysteine and the closing phenylalanine or tryptophan. Clone size is given for some rows only: seen once, a few or many times, or a class if the clone is expanded.

size: NA; V: TRBV7-9; J: TRBJ1-2; CDR3: ASSLSGTGKRGYT
size: NA; V: TRBV28; J: TRBJ2-7; CDR3: ASREGTSIYEQY
size: NA; V: TRBV5-6; J: TRBJ1-6; CDR3: ASNLGGGSSPLH
size: NA; V: TRBV28; J: TRBJ1-5; CDR3: ASSSLSGPTGGAQH
size: NA; V: TRBV25-1; J: TRBJ2-1; CDR3: ASSRPGLEINNEQF
size: once; V: TRBV9; J: TRBJ1-2; CDR3: ASSPQAGANYGYT
size: NA; V: TRBV28; J: TRBJ1-5; CDR3: ASSTKYQPQH
size: NA; V: TRBV2; J: TRBJ2-7; CDR3: ASSSQGTYEQY
size: once; V: TRBV29-1; J: TRBJ1-1; CDR3: SLSADYMNTEAF
size: NA; V: TRBV9; J: TRBJ2-3; CDR3: ASSVGLADTDTQY
size: NA; V: TRBV12-3/TRBV12-4; J: TRBJ2-1; CDR3: ASSFLAHEQF
size: NA; V: TRBV3-1/TRBV3-2; J: TRBJ2-3; CDR3: ASSVLAASTDTQY
size: NA; V: TRBV9; J: TRBJ1-4; CDR3: ASSVSTGTTNEKLF
size: once; V: TRBV5-1; J: TRBJ1-4; CDR3: ASSIRVNNGMGEKLF
size: NA; V: TRBV18; J: TRBJ1-1; CDR3: ASSTKTGGTEAF
size: NA; V: TRBV23-1; J: TRBJ1-5; CDR3: ASSQEDRGKNGANQPQH
size: NA; V: TRBV5-1; J: TRBJ2-5; CDR3: ASSLGRGREGRETQY
size: NA; V: TRBV5-1; J: TRBJ2-3; CDR3: ASSLDRGTDTQY
size: NA; V: TRBV9; J: TRBJ2-5; CDR3: ASSVAGGSETQY